These T cell receptor beta chains were read from a single sample in a study of shared clonotypes between healthy human individuals. Measured with immunoSEQ multiplex PCR; TCRdb has only the in-frame clones, and not every one. Of about 2.4 million clones listed, more than 85% are singletons. The sequencing sample was made of naive CD4+ T cells from PBMCs. The receptor set was obtained from a man aged 18 to 29 in good health. Some clones in this sample may be carry-over from other donors' samples. Each CDR3 is given with its conserved first and last residue. A D gene is named only where the DNA matches it firmly. Only part of the rows carry a size: once, few, many, or a class if the clone is expanded.

clone size | D gene | J gene | V gene | CDR3 protein | CDR3 DNA
- | TRBD1 | TRBJ2-1 | TRBV25-1 | CASSRDRGLNEQFF | TGTGCCAGCAGCCGGGACAGGGGGCTCAATGAGCAGTTCTTC
- | - | TRBJ2-2 | TRBV5-1 | CASRFSQNTGELFF | TGCGCCAGCAGATTTAGTCAGAACACCGGGGAGCTGTTTTTT
- | - | TRBJ2-7 | TRBV7-7 | CASSPDRYGYEQYF | TGTGCCAGCAGCCCCGACAGGTATGGCTACGAGCAGTACTTC
- | - | TRBJ1-1 | TRBV6-5 | CASSVQGENTEAFF | TGTGCCAGCAGTGTACAGGGTGAGAACACTGAAGCTTTCTTT
- | TRBD2 | TRBJ2-1 | TRBV2 | CASSFSIAGGPRNEQFF | TGTGCCAGCAGTTTTTCCATAGCGGGAGGGCCCCGAAATGAGCAGTTCTTC
- | - | TRBJ2-1 | TRBV11-3 | CASSLAGQSSSSYNEQFF | TGTGCCAGCAGCTTAGCCGGACAATCCTCGAGCTCCTACAATGAGCAGTTCTTC
- | - | TRBJ2-7 | TRBV5-1 | CASSSTGPNYEQYF | TGCGCCAGCAGCTCGACGGGACCTAACTACGAGCAGTACTTC
- | - | TRBJ2-2 | TRBV5-1 | CASSLGAAPGWTGELFF | TGCGCCAGCAGCTTGGGAGCGGCGCCCGGGTGGACCGGGGAGCTGTTTTTT
- | TRBD1 | TRBJ2-2 | TRBV5-4 | CASSLDQGAQGGELFF | TGTGCCAGCAGCTTGGATCAGGGGGCGCAGGGCGGGGAGCTGTTTTTT
- | - | TRBJ1-2 | TRBV27 | CASSFRANYGYTF | TGTGCCAGCAGTTTCCGGGCTAACTATGGCTACACCTTC
once | - | TRBJ1-2 | TRBV2 | CASSTLRRVDYGYTF | TGTGCCAGCAGTACCTTGCGAAGGGTAGACTATGGCTACACCTTC
- | - | TRBJ1-3 | TRBV6-5 | CASKSTGGSGNTIYF | TGTGCCAGCAAGTCAACGGGGGGCTCTGGAAACACCATATATTTT
- | - | TRBJ1-1 | TRBV28 | CASSKDNWGGYTEAFF | TGTGCCAGCAGCAAAGACAACTGGGGAGGGTACACTGAAGCTTTCTTT
- | TRBD1 | TRBJ2-2 | TRBV5-4 | CASSLQGPNTGELFF | TGTGCCAGCAGTTTACAGGGGCCGAACACCGGGGAGCTGTTTTTT
- | - | TRBJ2-7 | TRBV7-2 | CASSSRPTGTDPYEQYF | TGTGCCAGCAGCTCTAGACCAACCGGGACGGATCCCTACGAGCAGTACTTC
- | - | TRBJ1-1 | TRBV28 | CASSLVLGEAFF | TGTGCCAGCAGTTTGGTACTAGGGGAAGCTTTCTTT
- | TRBD1 | TRBJ2-7 | TRBV28 | CASKSRDRGPGYYEQYF | TGTGCCAGCAAATCACGGGACAGGGGTCCCGGGTACTACGAGCAGTACTTC
- | TRBD1 | TRBJ2-7 | TRBV5-4 | CASSPAGDRGFYEQYF | TGTGCCAGCAGCCCGGCGGGGGACAGGGGGTTCTACGAGCAGTACTTC
- | TRBD1 | TRBJ2-1 | TRBV5-1 | CASSFRTGGSNEQFF | TGCGCCAGCAGCTTCAGGACAGGGGGCTCGAATGAGCAGTTCTTC
- | TRBD1 | TRBJ1-4 | TRBV5-1 | CASSLGDRATNEKLFF | TGCGCCAGCAGCTTGGGGGACAGAGCAACTAATGAAAAACTGTTTTTT
- | - | TRBJ2-3 | TRBV7-9 | CASSGNADTQYF | TGTGCCAGCAGTGGAAACGCAGATACGCAGTATTTT
- | - | TRBJ1-3 | TRBV9 | CASSVASAPGASSGNTIYF | TGTGCCAGCAGCGTAGCTAGCGCCCCAGGGGCCAGCTCTGGAAACACCATATATTTT
- | - | TRBJ1-4 | TRBV27 | CASRIQGLFATNEKLFF | TGTGCCAGCAGAATCCAGGGGTTGTTTGCAACTAATGAAAAACTGTTTTTT
- | TRBD1 | TRBJ1-3 | TRBV4-3 | CASSQASGGANTIYF | TGCGCCAGCAGCCAAGCCTCAGGGGGCGCAAACACCATATATTTT
- | - | TRBJ2-2 | TRBV2 | CASSVGAGELFF | TGTGCCAGCAGTGTCGGGGCCGGGGAGCTGTTTTTT
- | - | TRBJ2-3 | TRBV7-9 | CASTQTWGNTDTQYF | TGTGCCAGCACCCAAACCTGGGGGAATACAGATACGCAGTATTTT
- | - | TRBJ1-3 | TRBV28 | CASGLGGGNLGNTIYF | TGTGCCAGCGGACTTGGGGGGGGAAACTTAGGAAACACCATATATTTT
- | TRBD2 | TRBJ2-2 | TRBV5-4 | CASSTGGRTNTGELFF | TGTGCCAGCAGCACCGGCGGGAGAACGAACACCGGGGAGCTGTTTTTT
once | - | TRBJ2-1 | TRBV5-4 | CASSLDGPTNEQFF | TGTGCCAGCAGCTTGGACGGACCGACCAATGAGCAGTTCTTC
- | TRBD2 | TRBJ2-1 | TRBV19 | CASSIDNPAGGRDEQFF | TGTGCCAGTAGTATAGATAATCCGGCGGGAGGGAGGGATGAGCAGTTCTTC
- | - | TRBJ1-2 | TRBV2 | CASREQPTNYGYTF | TGTGCCAGCAGAGAACAGCCGACTAACTATGGCTACACCTTC
- | - | TRBJ2-1 | TRBV13 | CASSSDRDFTLNEQFF | TGTGCCAGCAGCTCCGATCGGGACTTTACTCTCAATGAGCAGTTCTTC
- | - | TRBJ2-3 | TRBV5-1 | CASSNGGSTDTQYF | TGCGCCAGCAGCAATGGGGGAAGCACAGATACGCAGTATTTT
- | TRBD1 | TRBJ1-2 | TRBV19 | CASSIARDRGYYGYTF | TGTGCCAGTAGTATCGCCCGGGACAGGGGATATTATGGCTACACCTTC
- | TRBD1 | TRBJ1-2 | TRBV19 | CASSMGQGARGYTF | TGTGCCAGTAGTATGGGACAGGGGGCGCGCGGCTACACCTTC
- | TRBD1 | TRBJ1-1 | TRBV10-3 | CAITPDRGRTEAFF | TGTGCCATCACTCCCGACAGGGGGCGCACTGAAGCTTTCTTT
- | TRBD2 | TRBJ2-1 | TRBV6-1 | CASSGGVAGGPVSYNEQFF | TGTGCCAGCAGTGGCGGGGTAGCGGGAGGCCCTGTGTCCTACAATGAGCAGTTCTTC
- | TRBD1 | TRBJ2-5 | TRBV7-6 | CASSQRTGTGGWETQYF | TGTGCCAGCAGCCAGAGAACGGGGACAGGGGGCTGGGAGACCCAGTACTTC
- | TRBD2 | TRBJ2-7 | TRBV5-1 | CASSLGTSGSYEQYF | TGCGCCAGCAGCCTCGGGACTAGCGGCTCCTACGAGCAGTACTTC
- | - | TRBJ2-7 | TRBV7-3 | CASSSPGHHEQYF | TGTGCCAGCAGCTCACCGGGACACCACGAGCAGTACTTC
- | TRBD2 | TRBJ2-2 | TRBV5-1 | CASSPGLAGDTGELFF | TGCGCCAGCAGCCCGGGACTAGCCGGGGACACCGGGGAGCTGTTTTTT
- | - | TRBJ1-2 | TRBV28 | CASSFSTVRVGYTF | TGTGCCAGCAGTTTTAGTACAGTCCGGGTGGGCTACACCTTC
- | - | TRBJ2-3 | TRBV28 | CASTQRARVPDTQYF | TGTGCCAGCACCCAAAGGGCCAGGGTGCCAGATACGCAGTATTTT
- | - | TRBJ1-1 | TRBV28 | CASSIPGRSDLNTEAFF | TGTGCCAGCAGTATCCCCGGTCGGAGTGATCTGAACACTGAAGCTTTCTTT
- | - | TRBJ2-1 | TRBV19 | CASSSGTPREQFF | TGTGCCAGTAGTAGCGGGACTCCGCGGGAGCAGTTCTTC
- | - | TRBJ2-1 | TRBV2 | CASSTSFYNEQFF | TGTGCCAGCAGCACTAGTTTCTACAATGAGCAGTTCTTC
- | TRBD2 | TRBJ2-3 | TRBV6-1 | CASSGTSGGDTQYF | TGTGCCAGCAGCGGGACTAGCGGGGGGGATACGCAGTATTTT
- | - | TRBJ2-5 | TRBV5-1 | CASSWGWGRSQETQYF | TGCGCCAGCAGCTGGGGGTGGGGCCGCTCCCAAGAGACCCAGTACTTC
- | - | TRBJ1-2 | TRBV30 | CAWSQGPRTGYTF | TGTGCCTGGAGCCAGGGACCCCGTACTGGCTACACCTTC
- | - | TRBJ1-5 | TRBV7-2 | CASSPRSGDQPQHF | TGTGCCAGCAGCCCGAGATCCGGGGATCAGCCCCAGCATTTT
- | - | TRBJ1-5 | TRBV18 | CASSPIQGIGQPQHF | TGTGCCAGCTCACCGATCCAGGGTATTGGTCAGCCCCAGCATTTT
- | TRBD1 | TRBJ1-2 | TRBV9 | CASSPRGQDYGYTF | TGTGCCAGCTCCCCACGGGGACAGGATTATGGCTACACCTTC
- | - | TRBJ2-7 | TRBV18 | CASSPGTGSYEQYF | TGTGCCAGCTCGCCCGGGACCGGTTCCTACGAGCAGTACTTC
- | - | TRBJ1-6 | TRBV9 | CASSVVGAGGSPLHF | TGTGCCAGCAGCGTAGTAGGGGCCGGGGGTTCACCCCTCCACTTT